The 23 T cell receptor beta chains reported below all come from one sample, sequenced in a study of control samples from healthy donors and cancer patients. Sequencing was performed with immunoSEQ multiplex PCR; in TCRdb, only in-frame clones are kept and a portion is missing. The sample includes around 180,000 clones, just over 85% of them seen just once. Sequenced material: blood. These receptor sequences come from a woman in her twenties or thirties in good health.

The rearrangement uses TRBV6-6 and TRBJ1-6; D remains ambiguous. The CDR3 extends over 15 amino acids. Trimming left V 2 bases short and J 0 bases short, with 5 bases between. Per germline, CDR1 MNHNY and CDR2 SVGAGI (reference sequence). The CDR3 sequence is CASSYGSSYNSPLHF. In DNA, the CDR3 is TGTGCCAGCAGTTACGGCAGCTCCTATAATTCACCCCTCCACTTT.

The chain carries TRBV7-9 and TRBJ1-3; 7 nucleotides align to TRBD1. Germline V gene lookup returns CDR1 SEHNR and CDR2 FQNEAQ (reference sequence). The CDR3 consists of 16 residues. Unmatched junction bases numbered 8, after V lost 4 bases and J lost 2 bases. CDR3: CASSSGDRVAGNTIYF. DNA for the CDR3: TGTGCCAGCAGCTCAGGAGACAGGGTGGCTGGAAACACCATATATTTT. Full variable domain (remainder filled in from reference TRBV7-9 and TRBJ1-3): DTGVSQNPRHKITKRGQNVTFRCDPISEHNRLYWYRQTLGQGPEFLTYFQNEAQLEKSRLLSDRFSAERPKGSFSTLEIQRTEQGDSAMYLCASSSGDRVAGNTIYFGEGSWLTVV.

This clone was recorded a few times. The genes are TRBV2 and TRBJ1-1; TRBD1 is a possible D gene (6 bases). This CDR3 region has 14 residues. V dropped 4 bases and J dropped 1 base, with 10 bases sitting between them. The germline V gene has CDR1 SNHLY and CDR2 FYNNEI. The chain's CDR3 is CASSVQGRNTEAFF. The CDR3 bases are TGTGCCAGCAGTGTACAGGGAAGGAACACTGAAGCTTTCTTT. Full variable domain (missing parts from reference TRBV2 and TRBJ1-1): EPEVTQTPSHQVTQMGQEVILRCVPISNHLYFYWYRQILGQKVEFLVSFYNNEISEKSEIFDDQFSVERPDGSNFTLKIRSTKLEDSAMYFCASSVQGRNTEAFFGQGTRLTVV.

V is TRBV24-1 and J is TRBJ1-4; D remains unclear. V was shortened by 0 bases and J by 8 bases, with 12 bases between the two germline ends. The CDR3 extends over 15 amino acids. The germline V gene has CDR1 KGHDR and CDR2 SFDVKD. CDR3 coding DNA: TGTGCCACCAGTGATTTGCAGGAACAGAGGGAAAAACTGTTTTTT. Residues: CATSDLQEQREKLFF.

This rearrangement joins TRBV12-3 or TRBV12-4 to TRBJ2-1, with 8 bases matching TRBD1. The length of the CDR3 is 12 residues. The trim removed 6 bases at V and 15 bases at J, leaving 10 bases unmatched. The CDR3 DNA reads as TGTGCCAGCAGCACCGGGACAGGAGCACCGTTCTTC. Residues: CASSTGTGAPFF.

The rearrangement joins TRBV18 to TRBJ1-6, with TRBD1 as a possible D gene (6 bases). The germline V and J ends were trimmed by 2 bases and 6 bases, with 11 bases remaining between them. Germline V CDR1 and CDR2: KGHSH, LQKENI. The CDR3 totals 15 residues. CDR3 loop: CASSPVGHLNSPLHF. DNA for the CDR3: TGTGCCAGCTCACCAGTGGGACACCTTAATTCACCCCTCCACTTT.

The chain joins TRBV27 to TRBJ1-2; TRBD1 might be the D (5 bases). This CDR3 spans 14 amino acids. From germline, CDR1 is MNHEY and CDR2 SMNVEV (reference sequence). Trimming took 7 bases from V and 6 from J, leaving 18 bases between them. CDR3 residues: CASKTDLLRDGYTF. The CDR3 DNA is TGTGCCAGCAAGACAGACCTTCTCCGGGATGGCTACACCTTC.

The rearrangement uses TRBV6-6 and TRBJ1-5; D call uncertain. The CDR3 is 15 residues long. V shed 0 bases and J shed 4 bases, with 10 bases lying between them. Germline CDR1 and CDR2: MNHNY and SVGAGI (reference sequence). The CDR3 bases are TGTGCCAGCAGTTACTCGGATGGGGTAAATCAGCCCCAGCATTTT. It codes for CASSYSDGVNQPQHF.

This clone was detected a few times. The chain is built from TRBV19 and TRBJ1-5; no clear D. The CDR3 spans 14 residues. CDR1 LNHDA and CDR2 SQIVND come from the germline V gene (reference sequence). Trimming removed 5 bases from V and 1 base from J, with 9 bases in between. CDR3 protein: CASSLKASNQPQHF. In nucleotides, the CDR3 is TGTGCCAGTAGTTTGAAAGCGAGCAATCAGCCCCAGCATTTT.

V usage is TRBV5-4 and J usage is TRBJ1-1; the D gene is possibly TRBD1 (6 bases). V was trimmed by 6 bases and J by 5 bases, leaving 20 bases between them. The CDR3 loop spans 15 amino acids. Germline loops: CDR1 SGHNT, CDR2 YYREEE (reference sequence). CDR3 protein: CASTSGRGGWTEAFF. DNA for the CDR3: TGTGCCAGCACTTCCGGCAGGGGAGGGTGGACTGAAGCTTTCTTT. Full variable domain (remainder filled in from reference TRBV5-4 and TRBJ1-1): ETGVTQSPTHLIKTRGQQVTLRCSSQSGHNTVSWYQQALGQGPQFIFQYYREEENGRGNFPPRFSGLQFPNYSSELNVNALELDDSALYLCASTSGRGGWTEAFFGQGTRLTVV.

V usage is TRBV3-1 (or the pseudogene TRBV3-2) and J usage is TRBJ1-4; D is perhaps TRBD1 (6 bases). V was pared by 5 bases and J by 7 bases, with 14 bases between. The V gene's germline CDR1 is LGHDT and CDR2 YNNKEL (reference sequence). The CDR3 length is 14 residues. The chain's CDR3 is CASSSRGGVEKLFF. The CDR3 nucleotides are TGTGCCAGCAGCTCCCGGGGGGGCGTTGAAAAACTGTTTTTT.

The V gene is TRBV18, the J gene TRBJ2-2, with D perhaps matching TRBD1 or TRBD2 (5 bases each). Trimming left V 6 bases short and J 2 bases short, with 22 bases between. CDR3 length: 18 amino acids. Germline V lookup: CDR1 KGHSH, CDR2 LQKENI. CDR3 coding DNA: TGTGCCAGCTCCGATAGACCGGTCGGGGCGGAAAACACCGGGGAGCTGTTTTTT. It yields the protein CASSDRPVGAENTGELFF.

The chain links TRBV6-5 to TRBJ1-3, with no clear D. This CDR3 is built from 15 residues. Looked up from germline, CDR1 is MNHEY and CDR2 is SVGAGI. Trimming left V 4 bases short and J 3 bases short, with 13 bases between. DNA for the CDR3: TGTGCCAGCAGTTCCCGAGGAGGGATTGGAAACACCATATATTTT. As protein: CASSSRGGIGNTIYF.

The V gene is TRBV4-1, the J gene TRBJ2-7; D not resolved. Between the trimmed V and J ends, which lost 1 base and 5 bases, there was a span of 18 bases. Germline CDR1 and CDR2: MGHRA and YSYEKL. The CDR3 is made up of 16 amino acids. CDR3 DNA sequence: TGCGCCAGCAGCCAAGTCCCCCACTCCTTAGCCCACGAGCAGTACTTC. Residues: CASSQVPHSLAHEQYF.

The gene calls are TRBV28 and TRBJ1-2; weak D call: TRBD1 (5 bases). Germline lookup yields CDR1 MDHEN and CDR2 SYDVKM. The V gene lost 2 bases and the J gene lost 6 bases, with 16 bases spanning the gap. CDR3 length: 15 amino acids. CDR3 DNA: TGTGCCAGCAGTTTAAATCTTATCGGAGGGGATGGCTACACCTTC. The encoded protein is CASSLNLIGGDGYTF.

This CDR3 is CATQGIRDTDTQYF. As DNA, the CDR3 is TGTGCCACGCAGGGGATAAGGGACACAGATACGCAGTATTTT. The chain recombines TRBV2 with TRBJ2-3, with D tentatively TRBD1 (6 bases). Trimming took 10 bases from V and 2 from J, leaving 16 bases between them. The CDR3 consists of 14 residues. Germline lookup yields CDR1 SNHLY and CDR2 FYNNEI. The full variable domain, completed using reference TRBV2 and TRBJ2-3, is EPEVTQTPSHQVTQMGQEVILRCVPISNHLYFYWYRQILGQKVEFLVSFYNNEISEKSEIFDDQFSVERPDGSNFTLKIRSTKLEDSAMYFCATQGIRDTDTQYFGPGTRLTVL.

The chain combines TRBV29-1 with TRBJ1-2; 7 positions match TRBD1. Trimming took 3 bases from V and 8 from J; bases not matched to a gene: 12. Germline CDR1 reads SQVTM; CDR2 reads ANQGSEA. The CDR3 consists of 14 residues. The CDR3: CSVDGVEGAEGYTF. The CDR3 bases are TGCAGCGTTGATGGGGTAGAGGGGGCGGAGGGCTACACCTTC.

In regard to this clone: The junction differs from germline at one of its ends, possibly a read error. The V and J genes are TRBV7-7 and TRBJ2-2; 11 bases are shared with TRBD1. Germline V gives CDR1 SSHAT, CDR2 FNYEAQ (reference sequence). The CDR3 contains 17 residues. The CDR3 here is CASSPTIGTGGTGELFF. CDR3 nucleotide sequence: TGTGCTAGCAGCCCTACCATAGGGACAGGGGGGACCGGGGAGCTGTTTTTT.

CDR3 region: CASSSRQGYQETQYF. In DNA form, the CDR3 reads TGTGCCAGCAGCTCCCGACAGGGCTACCAAGAGACCCAGTACTTC. The gene calls are TRBV11-3 and TRBJ2-5; the match to TRBD1 covers 7 bases. Germline V gives CDR1 SGHNT, CDR2 YENEEA. V gave up 4 bases and J gave up 0 bases; unmatched junction bases: 5. The CDR3 covers 15 residues.

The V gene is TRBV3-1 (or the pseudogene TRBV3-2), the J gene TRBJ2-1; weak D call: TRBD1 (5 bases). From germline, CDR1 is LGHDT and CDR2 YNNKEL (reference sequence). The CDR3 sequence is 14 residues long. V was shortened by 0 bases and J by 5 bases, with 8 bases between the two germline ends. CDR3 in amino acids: CASSQDPGNNEQFF. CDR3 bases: TGTGCCAGCAGCCAAGATCCAGGGAACAATGAGCAGTTCTTC.

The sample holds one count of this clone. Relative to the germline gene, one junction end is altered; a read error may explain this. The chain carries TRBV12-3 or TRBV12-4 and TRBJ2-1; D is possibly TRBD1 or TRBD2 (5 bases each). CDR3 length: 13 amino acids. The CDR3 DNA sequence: TGTGCCAGTAGTTTCGGGTTGGGGGATGAGCAGTTCTTC. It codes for CASSFGLGDEQFF.

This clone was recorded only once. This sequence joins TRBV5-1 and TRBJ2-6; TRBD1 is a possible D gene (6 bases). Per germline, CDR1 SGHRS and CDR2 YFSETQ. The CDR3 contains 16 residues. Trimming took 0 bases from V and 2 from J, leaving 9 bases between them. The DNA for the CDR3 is TGCGCCAGCAGCTTGGACAGGGCGCCTGGGGCCAACGTCCTGACTTTC. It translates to CASSLDRAPGANVLTF.

The CDR3 nucleotides read TGTGCCAGCAGTTTGGGCGGGGGAAACACCATATATTTT. Encoded protein: CASSLGGGNTIYF. The chain uses TRBV28 and TRBJ1-3, with D hard to call. The CDR3 has 13 amino acids. CDR1 is MDHEN and CDR2 is SYDVKM in the germline V gene. V was pared by 3 bases and J by 4 bases, with 7 bases between.